This passage covers 27 T cell receptor beta chains from one sample sequenced in a study of cytomegalovirus exposure and HLA in healthy donors listed by TCRdb under 2017. The library was built by means of the immunoSEQ multiplex PCR assay. For the multiplex PCR, a mixture combining 60 forward primers for TCR Vbeta segments and 13 reverse primers for TCR Jbeta segments was used. Drawn from immuneACCESS, this table holds only the in-frame rearrangements with V and J called that TCRdb kept. Clones are partly lost; checked studies trace under half to an unresolved V gene and leave the rest unexplained. The sample records around 150,000 clones, 79% of which are singletons. The ten biggest clones cover about 6.8% of the sample. The sample taken for sequencing was PBMCs. The receptor source for this set is a man aged 40-50 years in good health and CMV-seropositive.

The chain recombines TRBV7-9 with TRBJ1-6, with unresolved D. Trimming removed 5 bases from V and 5 bases from J, with 13 bases in between. Germline V gene lookup returns CDR1 SEHNR and CDR2 FQNEAQ (reference sequence). The CDR3 has 15 amino acids. The CDR3 bases are TGTGCCAGCAGCCTAACGGGGAACAATAATTCACCCCTCCACTTT. Translated: CASSLTGNNNSPLHF. Full variable domain (rest looked up from reference TRBV7-9 and TRBJ1-6): DTGVSQNPRHKITKRGQNVTFRCDPISEHNRLYWYRQTLGQGPEFLTYFQNEAQLEKSRLLSDRFSAERPKGSFSTLEIQRTEQGDSAMYLCASSLTGNNNSPLHFGNGTRLTVT.

There are a few counts of this clone. The rearrangement uses TRBV2 and TRBJ2-7; 7 nucleotides match TRBD1. CDR3 length equals 15 residues. Germline values: CDR1 SNHLY, CDR2 FYNNEI. J was trimmed by 2 bases and V by 7 bases; bases with no gene match: 11. CDR3 residues: CASNPNRGATYEQYF. Here the CDR3 DNA reads TGTGCCAGCAACCCGAACAGGGGTGCTACCTACGAGCAGTACTTC.

With regard to this clone: In the same sample, other DNA sequences code for this CDR3. The chain uses TRBV18 and TRBJ2-7; 8 nucleotides agree with TRBD2. Unmatched junction bases numbered 2, after V lost 3 bases and J lost 1 base. The CDR3 totals 14 residues. The germline V gene encodes CDR1 KGHSH and CDR2 LQKENI. Here the CDR3 reads CASSPGLVSYEQYF. The CDR3 nucleotides read TGTGCCAGCTCACCGGGACTAGTATCCTACGAGCAGTACTTC.

This rearrangement joins TRBV28 to TRBJ2-5; TRBD2 agrees at 13 bases. Per the germline V gene, CDR1 is MDHEN and CDR2 is SYDVKM. After removal of 4 bases from V and 4 bases from J, the junction contained 6 bases not matched to a gene. This CDR3 contains 16 residues. The CDR3 DNA reads TGTGCCAGCAGTTCAGGACTAGCGGGAGCCTTAGAGACCCAGTACTTC. Translating gives CASSSGLAGALETQYF.

This rearrangement joins TRBV9 to TRBJ2-5; possibly TRBD2 for D (5 bases). This CDR3 has 15 amino acids. Trimming removed 0 bases from V and 5 bases from J, with 14 bases in between. Germline loops: CDR1 SGDLS, CDR2 YYNGEE. CDR3 loop: CASSVGSISGETQYF. The CDR3, as DNA: TGTGCCAGCAGCGTAGGGTCGATCTCGGGGGAGACCCAGTACTTC.

The chain uses TRBV4-1 and TRBJ2-3, with TRBD2 identical over 10 bases. V shed 0 bases and J 9 bases; nucleotides not matched to a gene: 6. Germline assignment: CDR1 MGHRA and CDR2 YSYEKL. This CDR3 comprises 15 residues. CDR3: CASSQETSGIRTQYF. The CDR3, as DNA: TGCGCCAGCAGCCAAGAAACTAGCGGGATCCGAACGCAGTATTTT.

This chain connects TRBV5-1 to TRBJ1-2; the match to TRBD1 covers 8 bases. The germline gives CDR1 SGHRS, CDR2 YFSETQ. This CDR3 is 15 amino acids long. Trimming at V came to 4 bases and at J to 7 bases, leaving 12 bases not matched to a gene. The CDR3 region has the DNA TGCGCCAGCAGCCTATACACAGGACAGGGTTCTGGCTACACCTTC. Translation: CASSLYTGQGSGYTF.

The chain uses TRBV19 and TRBJ2-3; D perhaps matches TRBD1 (7 bases). CDR1 is LNHDA, CDR2 SQIVND, per germline (reference sequence). CDR3 size: 15 residues. With 5 bases removed from V and 3 bases from J, the gap between germline ends came to 15 bases. CDR3 in DNA: TGTGCCAGTAGTTCCAGGGGGGTTCGGACAGATACGCAGTATTTT. Encoded protein: CASSSRGVRTDTQYF.

The rearrangement joins TRBV29-1 to TRBJ2-7; no reliable D call. Germline V gene sequence: CDR1 SQVTM, CDR2 ANQGSEA. Trimming took off 0 bases at V and 4 bases at J, with 7 bases between the two ends. The CDR3 covers 12 residues. The CDR3 sequence is CSVEERGYEQYF. The CDR3 bases are TGCAGCGTTGAAGAACGCGGATACGAGCAGTACTTC.

The chain carries TRBV5-1 and TRBJ2-7, with 10 positions matching TRBD1. The CDR3 runs to 15 residues. CDR1 SGHRS and CDR2 YFSETQ come from the germline V gene. Trimming took 3 bases from V and 6 from J; bases not matched to a gene: 9. CDR3 coding DNA: TGCGCCAGCAGCTGGGGGACAGGGGAGGATGGCGAGCAGTACTTC. Amino acids: CASSWGTGEDGEQYF.

The V gene is TRBV10-1, the J gene TRBJ2-2; unclear D gene. Germline CDR1 WNHNN, CDR2 SYGVQD (reference sequence). The CDR3 spans 14 residues. Trimming left V 6 bases short and J 5 bases short, with 13 bases between. Here the CDR3 reads CASRATLGTGELFF. The CDR3 nucleotides read TGCGCCAGCAGGGCGACCCTCGGGACCGGGGAGCTGTTTTTT.

The gene calls are TRBV7-9 and TRBJ2-3, with 7 bases matching TRBD2. Germline trimming cut 10 bases from V and 12 bases from J; bases unmatched to any gene: 10. CDR1 is SEHNR, CDR2 FQNEAQ, per germline (reference sequence). The CDR3 runs 11 residues. The CDR3 sequence: CATGEGGSQYF. The CDR3 nucleotides read TGTGCCACCGGGGAGGGCGGGTCTCAGTATTTT.

This chain links TRBV5-1 with TRBJ1-4; D ambiguous. With 0 bases removed from V and 12 bases from J, the gap between germline ends came to 15 bases. The germline CDR1 and CDR2 sequences are SGHRS and YFSETQ. The CDR3 sequence is 14 residues long. The chain's CDR3 is CASSLERLDEELFF. The CDR3 nucleotides read TGCGCCAGCAGCTTGGAGAGGCTTGATGAGGAACTGTTTTTT. The variable domain in full, with the rest retrieved from reference TRBV5-1 and TRBJ1-4, is KAGVTQTPRYLIKTRGQQVTLSCSPISGHRSVSWYQQTPGQGLQFLFEYFSETQRNKGNFPGRFSGRQFSNSRSEMNVSTLELGDSALYLCASSLERLDEELFFGSGTQLSVL.

This chain joins TRBV23-1 and TRBJ2-7; 10 positions match TRBD2. TRBV23-1 is placed among ORFs of uncertain function. The CDR3 length is 18 residues. J was trimmed by 1 base and V by 0 bases; bases with no gene match: 9. The CDR3 DNA is TGCGCCAGCAGTCAATCGATACTAGCGGGGCCCCCTTCCTACGAGCAGTACTTC. Translated: CASSQSILAGPPSYEQYF.

The table lists this clone with a few counts. The CDR3 DNA reads as TGTGCCAGTAAGTTCGGACACGGCGAGCAGTACTTC. As protein: CASKFGHGEQYF. The chain couples TRBV19 to TRBJ2-7; tentatively, D is TRBD1 (5 bases). Germline values: CDR1 LNHDA, CDR2 SQIVND (reference sequence). This CDR3 comprises 12 residues. Trimming cost V 7 bases and J 6 bases, with 13 bases left between them. Full variable domain (outside the CDR3, taken from reference TRBV19 and TRBJ2-7): DGGITQSPKYLFRKEGQNVTLSCEQNLNHDAMYWYRQDPGQGLRLIYYSQIVNDFQKGDIAEGYSVSREKKESFPLTVTSAQKNPTAFYLCASKFGHGEQYFGPGTRLTVT.

This clone was picked up a small number of times. V gene TRBV5-1 combines with J gene TRBJ2-5; 10 bases line up with TRBD2. J lost 1 base, V lost 4 bases, and 13 bases had no gene match. Germline CDR1 is SGHRS and CDR2 is YFSETQ. This CDR3 spans 18 amino acids. The CDR3 DNA is TGCGCCAGCAGCCAATCTATAGCGGGAGGAGGGGTCCAAGAGACCCAGTACTTC. It translates to CASSQSIAGGGVQETQYF.

CDR3 residues: CASLSLGQGSFGELFF. In DNA form, the CDR3 reads TGCGCCAGCCTCAGTCTGGGACAGGGGAGTTTCGGGGAGCTGTTTTTT. The chain joins TRBV4-1 to TRBJ2-2; 10 bases are shared with TRBD1. Germline V CDR1 and CDR2: MGHRA, YSYEKL. The CDR3 sequence is 16 residues long. The V gene end was trimmed by 8 bases and the J gene end by 7 bases; junction bases not matched to a gene: 13.

J is TRBJ1-2 and V is TRBV30; D remains unclear. CDR1 GTSNPN and CDR2 SVGIG come from the germline V gene (reference sequence). There are 12 residues in the CDR3. V was clipped by 2 bases and J by 4 bases, with 8 bases between them. The CDR3 sequence is CAWSRRVYGYTF. For the CDR3, the DNA is TGTGCCTGGAGTCGGAGGGTCTATGGCTACACCTTC.

On this clone itself: The same CDR3 arises from other DNA sequences in this sample as well. V is TRBV6-4 and J is TRBJ2-5, with 8 positions matching TRBD2. The CDR3 extends over 14 amino acids. After removal of 6 bases from V and 3 bases from J, the junction contained 6 bases not matched to a gene. Germline V CDR1 and CDR2: MRHNA, SNTAGT. In nucleotides, the CDR3 is TGTGCCAGCAGCGCTCGAGCGGGAGAAGAGACCCAGTACTTC. It codes for CASSARAGEETQYF.

CDR3 nucleotides: TGTGCCAGCAGCTCGCGACTAGCGGGAGGGGCTCGGGGCGGGGAGCTGTTTTTT. Protein: CASSSRLAGGARGGELFF. This chain joins TRBV7-8 and TRBJ2-2; 14 bases map to TRBD2. The CDR3 is 18 amino acids. The V gene's germline CDR1 is SGHVS and CDR2 FQNEAQ. Trimming removed 4 bases from V and 7 bases from J; junction bases left unmatched: 11.

The gene calls are TRBV18 and TRBJ2-5; tentative D call: TRBD1 (5 bases). V lost 4 bases to trimming and J lost 5 bases, with 11 bases between them. From germline, CDR1 is KGHSH and CDR2 LQKENI. The CDR3 runs to 13 residues. CDR3 residues: CASSRRSGETQYF. The CDR3 DNA is TGTGCCAGCTCACGAAGGTCAGGGGAGACCCAGTACTTC.

This chain joins TRBV11-3 and TRBJ2-2, with TRBD2 matching 7 bases. The CDR3 is 17 amino acids. Germline V lookup: CDR1 SGHNT, CDR2 YENEEA. With 4 bases clipped from V and 5 bases from J, the junction kept 13 bases outside the gene matches. CDR3 nucleotides: TGTGCCAGCAGCTCCCCGCCTGGCGGGAGAGGGACCGGGGAGCTGTTTTTT. It translates to CASSSPPGGRGTGELFF.

The chain carries TRBV7-6 and TRBJ2-5; TRBD1 agrees at 7 bases. Trimming removed 5 bases from V and 7 bases from J; junction bases left unmatched: 16. The CDR3 spans 16 residues. Germline V lookup: CDR1 SGHVS, CDR2 FNYEAQ. CDR3 sequence reads: CASSPMGTAWGLTQYF. The CDR3 DNA is TGTGCCAGCAGCCCAATGGGGACAGCTTGGGGGTTGACCCAGTACTTC. Using reference TRBV7-6 and TRBJ2-5 for the parts outside the CDR3, the full variable domain is GAGVSQSPRYKVTKRGQDVALRCDPISGHVSLYWYRQALGQGPEFLTYFNYEAQQDKSGLPNDRFSAERPEGSISTLTIQRTEQRDSAMYRCASSPMGTAWGLTQYFGPGTRLLVL.

CDR3 in amino acids: CASSYSGPDTEAFF. The CDR3, as DNA: TGTGCCAGCAGTTACTCGGGGCCTGACACTGAAGCTTTCTTT. This chain uses TRBV6-6 with TRBJ1-1; D is perhaps TRBD1 (5 bases). CDR1 and CDR2 from the germline V gene are MNHNY and SVGAGI (reference sequence). The CDR3 has 14 residues. Trimming stripped 0 bases from V and 3 bases from J, with 8 bases between.

The chain couples TRBV28 to TRBJ1-5; D possibly corresponds to TRBD1 (6 bases). Germline V gene data show CDR1 as MDHEN and CDR2 as SYDVKM. The V end lost 2 bases, the J end lost 5 bases, and 13 bases lay between the germline ends. This CDR3 is 15 amino acids long. CDR3 in amino acids: CASSLRSTGYQPQHF. The CDR3 region has the DNA TGTGCCAGCAGTTTAAGGTCTACAGGGTATCAGCCCCAGCATTTT.

The chain couples TRBV6-6 to TRBJ1-4; D not resolved. Germline loops: CDR1 MNHNY, CDR2 SVGAGI (reference sequence). The CDR3 totals 14 residues. Trimming stripped 2 bases from V and 0 bases from J, with 4 bases between. CDR3 in DNA: TGTGCCAGCAGTTACACATCAACTAATGAAAAACTGTTTTTT. Translation: CASSYTSTNEKLFF.

V is TRBV5-8 and J is TRBJ2-3; 13 bases map to TRBD2. Germline V CDR1 and CDR2: SGHTS, YDEGEE. V dropped 5 bases and J dropped 2; count of bases not matched to a gene: 8. The CDR3 extends over 17 amino acids. DNA of the CDR3: TGTGCCAGCAGGGAACCGGGACTAGCGGGATCCACAGATACGCAGTATTTT. It specifies CASREPGLAGSTDTQYF.